Each of the 10 T cell receptor beta chains below was sequenced from the same sample in a study of blood T cells in healthy people across ages. A sample-barcoded 5' primer and a J-beta primer mix were used in a second PCR of roughly 6 to 12 cycles. TCRdb independently ran MiXCR on the 5' RACE reads; one entry per CDR3 protein. This table has about 970,000 distinct CDR3 sequences, approximately 50% appearing once. The sequenced sample consisted of blood. The receptors derive from an older woman in good health.

This chain links TRBV7-2 with TRBJ2-3; D is unclear. Trimming removed 5 bases from V and 0 bases from J, with 9 bases in between. CDR1 SGHTA and CDR2 FQGNSA come from the germline V gene. CDR3 length equals 14 residues. The CDR3 is CASSGKASTDTQYF. CDR3 DNA sequence: TGTGCCAGCAGCGGGAAGGCTAGCACAGATACGCAGTATTTT.

The chain links TRBV12-3 or TRBV12-4 to TRBJ2-7, with D possibly TRBD1 on 5 matching bases. The V end lost 5 bases, the J end lost 1 base, and 12 bases lay between the germline ends. The CDR3 is made up of 14 amino acids. CDR3 loop: CASSLQALSYEQYF. CDR3 sequence (DNA): TGTGCCAGCAGTCTACAGGCCCTGTCCTACGAGCAGTACTTC.

The J gene is TRBJ2-7, the V gene TRBV7-9; 7 bases align to TRBD2. V was clipped by 5 bases and J by 7 bases; unmatched bases: 11. The CDR3 length is 14 residues. From germline, CDR1 is SEHNR and CDR2 FQNEAQ (reference sequence). The CDR3 bases are TGTGCCAGCAGCCCCGGGGGGTTTGTGGATGAGCAGTACTTC. It specifies CASSPGGFVDEQYF.

The count of this clonotype is one. One end of the junction fails to match germline, which may point to a read error. The chain carries TRBV18 and TRBJ2-5, with no clear D. This CDR3 has 11 residues. Germline V gene sequence: CDR1 KGHSH, CDR2 LQKENI. The DNA for the CDR3 is TGTGCCAGCTCACCACAAGAGACCCTGTACTTC. This codes for CASSPQETLYF.

The chain couples TRBV5-1 to TRBJ1-2; 8 bases match TRBD1. J gave up 8 bases and V 4 bases, and 7 bases lay outside the gene matches. The CDR3 loop spans 13 amino acids. Looked up from germline, CDR1 is SGHRS and CDR2 is YFSETQ. The CDR3 here is CASSKDRVGGYTF. The CDR3, as DNA: TGCGCCAGCAGCAAGGACAGGGTCGGCGGCTACACCTTC.

The CDR3 spells CASSYWIGGEAFF. DNA for the CDR3: TGTGCCAGCAGTTACTGGATTGGGGGGGAAGCTTTCTTT. The genes are TRBV6-2 or TRBV6-3 and TRBJ1-1; perhaps TRBD1 as D (5 bases). V was clipped by 1 base and J by 8 bases, with 11 bases between them. Germline V gives CDR1 MNHEY, CDR2 SVGEGT. CDR3 length: 13 residues.

A few counts support this clonotype. The chain has TRBV7-2 and TRBJ2-5, with D possibly being TRBD1 or TRBD2 (6 bases each). V was clipped by 5 bases and J by 4 bases, with 29 bases between them. Germline CDR1 reads SGHTA; CDR2 reads FQGNSA. The CDR3 is 19 residues long. The CDR3 nucleotides read TGTGCCAGCAGCCCGCGAATCACAGGGAGGAGTGCAAAGGGAGAGACCCAGTACTTC. Its translation: CASSPRITGRSAKGETQYF.

The chain combines TRBV7-3 with TRBJ2-7; 7 bases line up with TRBD1. Germline V lookup: CDR1 SGHTA, CDR2 FQGTGA. V was pared by 5 bases and J by 4 bases, with 8 bases of the junction left unmatched. The CDR3 has 14 amino acids. The DNA of the CDR3 is TGTGCCAGCAGCCCCAACACAGGGGCATACGAGCAGTACTTC. This codes for CASSPNTGAYEQYF.

V and J are TRBV6-7 and TRBJ1-2; possible D gene TRBD1, 5 bases. TRBV6-7 qualifies as an ORF whose function is uncertain. The CDR3 loop spans 15 amino acids. The V end was cut by 5 bases, the J end by 0 bases, with 13 bases between. Here the CDR3 reads CASSLRQSTNYGYTF. The DNA of the CDR3 is TGTGCCAGCAGTCTTCGACAGTCAACTAACTATGGCTACACCTTC.

The chain employs TRBV30 and TRBJ2-3; the match to TRBD2 covers 10 bases. CDR3 length equals 12 residues. The germline V gene encodes CDR1 GTSNPN and CDR2 SVGIG (reference sequence). V lost 3 bases to trimming and J lost 6 bases; unmatched junction nucleotides: 0. Here the CDR3 reads CAWRTSGDTQYF. The CDR3 DNA reads as TGTGCCTGGAGGACTAGCGGGGATACGCAGTATTTT.